Listed below are T cell receptor beta chains from one sample, sequenced in a study of cytomegalovirus exposure and HLA in healthy donors. Using immunoSEQ multiplex PCR, the repertoire was profiled, and TCRdb retains in-frame clones only, with some absent. This table has roughly 130,000 clones, about 90% appearing once. The specimen sequenced was PBMCs. These receptors were obtained from a man aged 25-45 years in good health and CMV-seronegative. Each CDR3 is given with its conserved first and last residue. A D gene is named only where the DNA matches it firmly. Part of the rows lack a size; the others show once, few, many or a class for expanded clones.

J | size | V | D | CDR3 | DNA
TRBJ2-7 | NA | TRBV28 | NA | CATWGASYEQYF | TGTGCCACTTGGGGAGCGTCCTACGAGCAGTACTTC
TRBJ2-5 | NA | TRBV29-1 | NA | CSVDTQGLQETQYF | TGCAGCGTCGACACTCAGGGGCTCCAAGAGACCCAGTACTTC
TRBJ1-1 | NA | TRBV19 | NA | CASSMIRVNTEAFF | TGTGCCAGTAGTATGATCAGGGTGAACACTGAAGCTTTCTTT
TRBJ2-1 | NA | TRBV7-9 | NA | CASSLDTGSSYNEQFF | TGTGCCAGCAGCTTAGATACAGGCAGCTCCTACAATGAGCAGTTCTTC
TRBJ1-2 | NA | TRBV7-8 | NA | CASSLVSQGHYGYTF | TGTGCCAGCAGCTTAGTATCTCAGGGGCACTATGGCTACACCTTC
TRBJ1-4 | NA | TRBV15 | TRBD1 | CATSRAGQPIATTNEKLFF | TGTGCCACCAGCAGAGCGGGACAGCCTATTGCAACTACTAATGAAAAACTGTTTTTT
TRBJ2-2 | once | TRBV11-2 | TRBD1 | CASSPPDRWPSNTGELFF | TGTGCCAGCAGCCCCCCGGACAGGTGGCCCTCGAACACCGGGGAGCTGTTTTTT
TRBJ1-1 | NA | TRBV7-9 | NA | CASSLDSAGEAFF | TGTGCCAGCAGCTTAGACTCTGCAGGTGAAGCTTTCTTT
TRBJ1-3 | once | TRBV5-6 | NA | CASSFPISGNTIYF | TGTGCCAGCAGCTTCCCTATCTCTGGAAACACCATATATTTT
TRBJ2-2 | NA | TRBV5-1 | NA | CASSFGRQVMTGELFF | TGCGCCAGCAGCTTTGGGCGACAGGTGATGACCGGGGAGCTGTTTTTT
TRBJ2-5 | NA | TRBV2 | TRBD1 | CASPPGQGSSGETQYF | TGTGCCAGCCCTCCGGGACAGGGCTCAAGCGGAGAGACCCAGTACTTC
TRBJ2-1 | NA | TRBV27 | NA | CASSLFWAGMHEQFF | TGTGCCAGCAGTTTATTTTGGGCAGGTATGCATGAGCAGTTCTTC
TRBJ2-7 | NA | TRBV4-3 | NA | CASSQDGGIYEQYF | TGCGCCAGCAGCCAAGATGGGGGGATCTACGAGCAGTACTTC